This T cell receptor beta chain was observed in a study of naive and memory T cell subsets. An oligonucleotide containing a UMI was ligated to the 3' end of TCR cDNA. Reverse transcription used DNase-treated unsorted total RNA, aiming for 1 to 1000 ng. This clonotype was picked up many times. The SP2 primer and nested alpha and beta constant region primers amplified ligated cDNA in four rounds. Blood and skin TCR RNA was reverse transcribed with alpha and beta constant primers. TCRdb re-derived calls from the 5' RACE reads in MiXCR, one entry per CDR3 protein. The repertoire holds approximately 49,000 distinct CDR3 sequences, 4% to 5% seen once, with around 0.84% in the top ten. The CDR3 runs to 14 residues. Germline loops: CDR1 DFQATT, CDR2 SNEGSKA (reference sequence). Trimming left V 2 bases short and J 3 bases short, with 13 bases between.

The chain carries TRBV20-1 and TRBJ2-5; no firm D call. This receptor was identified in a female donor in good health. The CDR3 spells CSARTNHREETQYF. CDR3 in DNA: TGCAGTGCTAGAACCAACCACAGAGAAGAGACCCAGTACTTC.